The 21 T cell receptor beta chains reported below all come from one sample, sequenced in a study of blood T cell repertoires in COVID-19. Generated by immunoSEQ multiplex PCR, the TCRdb table keeps only in-frame clones and is missing some. The top ten hold roughly 3.2% of the sample, which has about 190,000 clones, roughly 83% seen once. The sequenced sample was PBMCs or T cells enriched from blood (not recorded which). The receptors stem from a woman between 25 and 40 years old who had recovered from COVID-19.

The rearrangement joins TRBV5-1 to TRBJ1-2; the match to TRBD1 covers 12 bases. Germline trimming cut 4 bases from V and 4 bases from J; bases unmatched to any gene: 11. From germline, CDR1 is SGHRS and CDR2 YFSETQ. The CDR3 is 17 amino acids. The CDR3 nucleotides are TGCGCCAGCAGCCCCGTGGGGACAGGGGGCGCGGGCTATGGCTACACCTTC. Translation: CASSPVGTGGAGYGYTF.

The CDR3 DNA follows: TGTGCCAGCAGCTTCGGGAGCACAGATACGCAGTATTTT. Translation gives CASSFGSTDTQYF. J is TRBJ2-3 and V is TRBV7-9, with D hard to call. This CDR3 has 13 residues. Germline V gives CDR1 SEHNR, CDR2 FQNEAQ (reference sequence). The V gene lost 3 bases and the J gene lost 0 bases, with 4 bases spanning the gap. Supplemented by reference TRBV7-9 and TRBJ2-3, the full variable domain reads DTGVSQNPRHKITKRGQNVTFRCDPISEHNRLYWYRQTLGQGPEFLTYFQNEAQLEKSRLLSDRFSAERPKGSFSTLEIQRTEQGDSAMYLCASSFGSTDTQYFGPGTRLTVL.

The chain recombines TRBV27 with TRBJ1-1; no reliable D call. V was pared by 5 bases and J by 5 bases, with 12 bases between. The CDR3 covers 13 residues. Germline CDR1 reads MNHEY; CDR2 reads SMNVEV (reference sequence). CDR3: CASSARGGTEAFF. The DNA for the CDR3 is TGTGCCAGCAGTGCGCGGGGTGGTACTGAAGCTTTCTTT.

CDR3 sequence: CATPPGCNYGYTF. DNA of the CDR3: TGTGCCACCCCCCCGGGTTGTAACTATGGCTACACCTTC. The chain joins TRBV24-1 to TRBJ1-2; D gene unclear. CDR3 length: 13 amino acids. Germline lookup yields CDR1 KGHDR and CDR2 SFDVKD. Trimming removed 9 bases at V and 1 base at J, with 11 bases between.

This clone appeared a few times. The chain joins TRBV7-3 to TRBJ2-1; 12 bases match TRBD2. This CDR3 spans 15 amino acids. V lost 4 bases, J lost 8 bases, and 6 bases stayed unmatched. CDR1 and CDR2 (germline): SGHTA, FQGTGA. The CDR3 nucleotides are TGTGCCAGCAGCTCCGGACTAGCGGGAATGGATGAGCAGTTCTTC. This gives the protein CASSSGLAGMDEQFF.

The V gene is TRBV9, the J gene TRBJ1-5; a weak D match, TRBD1 (5 bases). CDR3 size: 18 residues. CDR1 is SGDLS and CDR2 is YYNGEE in the germline V gene. Trimming removed 0 bases at V and 0 bases at J, with 16 bases between. CDR3 nucleotides: TGTGCCAGCAGCGTAGTAGCGGGCGGCAGGGATAGCAATCAGCCCCAGCATTTT. It yields the protein CASSVVAGGRDSNQPQHF. Based on the CDR3 plus reference TRBV9 and TRBJ1-5, the full variable domain is DSGVTQTPKHLITATGQRVTLRCSPRSGDLSVYWYQQSLDQGLQFLIQYYNGEERAKGNILERFSAQQFPDLHSELNLSSLELGDSALYFCASSVVAGGRDSNQPQHFGDGTRLSIL.

The rearrangement links TRBV30 to TRBJ1-2; no reliable D call. The CDR3 spans 13 residues. The V end was cut by 3 bases, the J end by 4 bases, with 12 bases between. Germline lookup yields CDR1 GTSNPN and CDR2 SVGIG (reference sequence). CDR3 DNA sequence: TGTGCCTGGAGGCTTGGGTTAGCCTATGGCTACACCTTC. This encodes CAWRLGLAYGYTF.

The rearrangement joins TRBV28 to TRBJ1-5; D is unclear. This CDR3 is 17 amino acids long. Germline values: CDR1 MDHEN, CDR2 SYDVKM. The V and J ends lost 5 bases and 0 bases respectively, with 17 bases between them. The CDR3: CASSPRTPRYSNQPQHF. CDR3 DNA sequence: TGTGCCAGCAGTCCCCGGACTCCCCGATATAGCAATCAGCCCCAGCATTTT.

The chain is built from TRBV27 and TRBJ1-6; the match to TRBD1 covers 8 bases. The germline gives CDR1 MNHEY, CDR2 SMNVEV (reference sequence). The CDR3 covers 16 residues. Unmatched junction bases numbered 5, after V lost 7 bases and J lost 0 bases. The CDR3 DNA is TGTGCCAGCACAATGACAGGGGCCTCCTATAATTCACCCCTCCACTTT. As protein: CASTMTGASYNSPLHF.

On this clone itself: The limits of the CDR3 on the DNA are not certain, so only TCRdb's listed CDR3 is given. The V gene is TRBV28, the J gene TRBJ1-1. The length of the CDR3 is 15 amino acids, counting both ends. The germline V gene encodes CDR1 MDHEN and CDR2 SYDVKM. This CDR3 is CASSFRAREDTEAFF.

The sample holds a few counts of this clone. The chain's CDR3 is CASSGGLAEAYNEQFF. CDR3 coding DNA: TGTGCCAGCAGCGGGGGACTAGCGGAAGCCTACAATGAGCAGTTCTTC. The chain carries TRBV5-6 and TRBJ2-1; TRBD2 matches 11 bases. Germline CDR1 reads SGHDT; CDR2 reads YYEEEE. V was pared by 4 bases and J by 2 bases, with 5 bases of the junction left unmatched. The CDR3 contains 16 residues.

The CDR3 sequence: CASSYSGSTDTQYF. The CDR3 DNA sequence: TGCGCCAGCAGCTATAGCGGAAGCACAGATACGCAGTATTTT. The chain is built from TRBV5-1 and TRBJ2-3; D is possibly TRBD2 (6 bases). CDR3 length equals 14 residues. The V gene lost 3 bases and the J gene lost 0 bases, with 8 bases spanning the gap. CDR1 and CDR2 (germline): SGHRS, YFSETQ.

V gene TRBV5-1 combines with J gene TRBJ1-4; tentatively, D is TRBD1 (6 bases). The CDR3 consists of 13 residues. Germline V gene sequence: CDR1 SGHRS, CDR2 YFSETQ. Trimming took 4 bases from V and 6 from J, leaving 10 bases between them. The CDR3 reads CASSLQGDEKLFF. The CDR3 DNA sequence: TGCGCCAGCAGCCTACAGGGAGATGAAAAACTGTTTTTT.

This rearrangement joins TRBV28 to TRBJ1-1, with TRBD1 as a possible D gene (5 bases). Between the trimmed V and J ends, which lost 4 bases and 0 bases, there was a span of 12 bases. CDR3 length equals 15 residues. The germline CDR1 and CDR2 sequences are MDHEN and SYDVKM. CDR3 bases: TGTGCCAGCAGTTCCCCGGGGGGGGTGAACACTGAAGCTTTCTTT. Translated, it gives CASSSPGGVNTEAFF.

The J gene is TRBJ2-1, the V gene TRBV2; 11 positions match TRBD2. This CDR3 spans 15 amino acids. V shed 5 bases and J 6 bases; nucleotides not matched to a gene: 6. From germline, CDR1 is SNHLY and CDR2 FYNNEI. In DNA, the CDR3 is TGTGCCAGCAGTAATAGCGGGAGGGCGTTCAATGAGCAGTTCTTC. It codes for CASSNSGRAFNEQFF.

The V and J genes are TRBV11-2 and TRBJ2-7; D gene ambiguous. V was trimmed by 4 bases and J by 0 bases, leaving 10 bases between them. The CDR3 totals 14 residues. Germline lookup yields CDR1 SGHAT and CDR2 FQNNGV. The CDR3 DNA follows: TGTGCCAGCAGCTCACAGCTGAGCTCCTACGAGCAGTACGTC. It translates to CASSSQLSSYEQYV.

V is TRBV5-8 and J is TRBJ1-2; 9 bases map to TRBD1. Germline V lookup: CDR1 SGHTS, CDR2 YDEGEE. This CDR3 comprises 16 residues. J lost 5 bases, V lost 2 bases, and 10 bases had no gene match. CDR3 sequence: CASSLAQGARGYGYTF. The DNA for the CDR3 is TGTGCCAGCAGCTTAGCACAGGGGGCACGAGGGTATGGCTACACCTTC.

The rearrangement uses TRBV7-3 and TRBJ2-1; TRBD2 matches at 10 bases. Losses at the gene ends were 2 bases for V and 4 bases for J; bases not matched to a gene: 2. CDR3 size: 15 residues. Per the germline V gene, CDR1 is SGHTA and CDR2 is FQGTGA. CDR3 coding DNA: TGTGCCAGCAGCTTATTTAGCGGGGGGTACAATGAGCAGTTCTTC. As protein: CASSLFSGGYNEQFF.

The CDR3 protein is CASSFVGGSQPQHF. CDR3 nucleotides: TGTGCCAGCAGTTTTGTAGGGGGCAGTCAGCCCCAGCATTTT. The chain links TRBV27 to TRBJ1-5, with 7 nucleotides matching TRBD1. This CDR3 has 14 residues. J was trimmed by 6 bases and V by 3 bases; bases with no gene match: 5. The germline CDR1 and CDR2 sequences are MNHEY and SMNVEV (reference sequence).

The V call is TRBV20-1, the J call TRBJ1-2; D unclear. The V end lost 1 base, the J end lost 7 bases, and 7 bases lay between the germline ends. The CDR3 spans 11 residues. In germline, CDR1 is DFQATT, CDR2 SNEGSKA (reference sequence). CDR3 loop: CSARVGFGYTF. The CDR3 nucleotides are TGCAGTGCTAGAGTCGGGTTTGGCTACACCTTC.

The genes are TRBV27 and TRBJ1-6; 7 bases match TRBD1. Trimming removed 2 bases from V and 0 bases from J; junction bases left unmatched: 7. Germline V gene data show CDR1 as MNHEY and CDR2 as SMNVEV (reference sequence). CDR3 length: 18 amino acids. The CDR3 bases are TGTGCCAGCAGTTTAACCCCAGGGGGAAGCTCCTATAATTCACCCCTCCACTTT. Its translation is CASSLTPGGSSYNSPLHF.